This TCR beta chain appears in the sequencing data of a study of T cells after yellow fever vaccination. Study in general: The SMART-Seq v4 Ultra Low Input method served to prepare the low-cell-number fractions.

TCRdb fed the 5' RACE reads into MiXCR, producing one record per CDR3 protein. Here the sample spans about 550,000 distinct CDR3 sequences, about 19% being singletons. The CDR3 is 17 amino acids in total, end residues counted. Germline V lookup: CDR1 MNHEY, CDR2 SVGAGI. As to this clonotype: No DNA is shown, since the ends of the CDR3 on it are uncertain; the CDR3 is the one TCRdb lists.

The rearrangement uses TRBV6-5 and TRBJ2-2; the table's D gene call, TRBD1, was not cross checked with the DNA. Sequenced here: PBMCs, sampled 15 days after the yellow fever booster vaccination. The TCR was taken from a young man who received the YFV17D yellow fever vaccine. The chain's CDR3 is CASSYSTEGAKPGSCFF.